These 4 T cell receptor beta chains came from one sample sequenced in a study of blood T cell repertoires in COVID-19. The repertoire was sequenced with immunoSEQ multiplex PCR; TCRdb's copy has only in-frame clones and lacks some. The table lists hundreds of thousands of clones, roughly four fifths of them singletons. Source material: peripheral blood. Every receptor here comes from a woman in her sixties or seventies with acute or convalescent COVID-19.

This sequence joins TRBV6-1 and TRBJ2-7; TRBD1 matches at 7 bases. The CDR3 loop spans 15 amino acids. V was pared by 1 base and J by 0 bases, with 3 bases of the junction left unmatched. Germline V gene lookup returns CDR1 MNHNS and CDR2 SASEGT. DNA of the CDR3: TGTGCCAGCAGTGAAGAGGGACAGATCTCCTACGAGCAGTACTTC. Protein sequence: CASSEEGQISYEQYF.

This sequence joins TRBV4-1 and TRBJ2-1; TRBD2 aligns across 11 bases. The CDR3 has 17 amino acids. Unmatched junction bases numbered 7, after V lost 0 bases and J lost 6 bases. CDR1 and CDR2 from the germline V gene are MGHRA and YSYEKL. The CDR3 DNA follows: TGCGCCAGCAGCCAAGAGGGAACTAGCGGGGGATCCAATGAGCAGTTCTTC. Its protein is CASSQEGTSGGSNEQFF.

This chain connects TRBV6-5 to TRBJ1-5; D not resolved. Trimming took off 2 bases at V and 2 bases at J, with 10 bases between the two ends. CDR3 length: 15 residues. Per germline, CDR1 MNHEY and CDR2 SVGAGI. The CDR3 protein is CASSYSVIGNQPQHF. The CDR3 coding sequence is TGTGCCAGCAGTTACAGCGTTATCGGCAATCAGCCCCAGCATTTT.

Only a few counts were recorded for this clone. The chain joins TRBV5-1 to TRBJ2-7, with D hard to call. The CDR3 has 14 amino acids. The germline V and J ends were trimmed by 4 bases and 3 bases, with 14 bases remaining between them. Germline loops: CDR1 SGHRS, CDR2 YFSETQ. CDR3 in amino acids: CASSLAAPHYEQYF. CDR3 nucleotide sequence: TGCGCCAGCAGCCTCGCGGCCCCACACTACGAGCAGTACTTC.